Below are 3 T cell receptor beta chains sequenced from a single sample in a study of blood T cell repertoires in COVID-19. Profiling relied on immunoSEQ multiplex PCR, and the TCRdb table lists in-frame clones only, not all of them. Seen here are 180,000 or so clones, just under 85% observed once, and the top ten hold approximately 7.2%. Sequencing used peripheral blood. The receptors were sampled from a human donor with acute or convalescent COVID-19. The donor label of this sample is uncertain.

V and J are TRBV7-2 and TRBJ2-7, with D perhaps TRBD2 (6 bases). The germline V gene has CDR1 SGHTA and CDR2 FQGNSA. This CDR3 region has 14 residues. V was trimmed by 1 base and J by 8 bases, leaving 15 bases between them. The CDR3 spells CASSLVGDSSKQYF. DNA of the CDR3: TGTGCCAGCAGCTTAGTGGGGGACTCCTCGAAGCAGTACTTC.

CDR3 nucleotide sequence: TGTGCCAGCAGTGCCAGGGAGAACACCGGGGAGCTGTTTTTT. Residues: CASSARENTGELFF. The V gene is TRBV6-4, the J gene TRBJ2-2; tentatively, D is TRBD1 (5 bases). The germline V gene has CDR1 MRHNA and CDR2 SNTAGT. This CDR3 region has 14 residues. V shed 4 bases and J shed 1 base, with 7 bases lying between them.

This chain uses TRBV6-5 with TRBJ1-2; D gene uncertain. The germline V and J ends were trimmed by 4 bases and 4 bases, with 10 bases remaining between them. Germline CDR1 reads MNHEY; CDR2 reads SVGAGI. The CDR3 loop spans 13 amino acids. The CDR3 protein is CASSSRLGYGYTF. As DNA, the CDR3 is TGTGCCAGCAGTTCGAGGTTGGGCTATGGCTACACCTTC.